This T cell receptor (beta chain) was observed in a study of OX40 agonist ivuxolimab in advanced cancers. Study summary: Age averaged around 58 years (range about 20 to 80), and less than 85% were male.

In this sample, this clone turned up a few times. Its specificity is not known. Assay used: immunoSEQ multiplex PCR; TCRdb lists only in-frame clones, some missing. Found here are about 18,000 clones, 60% to 80% of them singletons; the top ten hold under 20%. Deletions cut 2 bases from V and 1 base from J, with 13 bases between. Germline-derived CDR1 and CDR2 are SGHVS and FQNEAQ. The CDR3 runs 16 residues. Overall study results and limits: Partial responders dosed at 0.1-3.0 mg/kg displayed clonal expansion ranking among the lowest. Average numbers of expanded clones were greater in CD8+ T cells than in CD4+.

Autoimmune disease history or systemic immunosuppression disqualified patients. The chain couples TRBV7-8 to TRBJ2-3, with a weak D call TRBD2 (6 bases). The sequences come from CD4+ or CD8+ T cells sorted from blood, collected in a trial of the OX40 agonist ivuxolimab. This TCR came from an adult with an advanced solid tumor such as melanoma, head and neck, liver or kidney cancer. The CDR3 region has the DNA TGTGCCAGCAGCTTATCGATCGGGGGTGGCACAGATACGCAGTATTTT. Amino acid sequence: CASSLSIGGGTDTQYF.